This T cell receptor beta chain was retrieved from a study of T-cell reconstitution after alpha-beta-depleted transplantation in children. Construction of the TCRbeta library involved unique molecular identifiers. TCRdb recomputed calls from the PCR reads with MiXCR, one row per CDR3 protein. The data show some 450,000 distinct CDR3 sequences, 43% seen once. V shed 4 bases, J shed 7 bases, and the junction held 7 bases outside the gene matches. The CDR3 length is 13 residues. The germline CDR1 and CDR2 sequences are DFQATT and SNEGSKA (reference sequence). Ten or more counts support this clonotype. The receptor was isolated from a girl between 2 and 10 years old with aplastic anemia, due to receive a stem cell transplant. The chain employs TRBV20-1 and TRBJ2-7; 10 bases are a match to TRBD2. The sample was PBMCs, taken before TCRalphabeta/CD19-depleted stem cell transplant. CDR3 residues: CSAISGRAREQYF. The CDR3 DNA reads TGCAGTGCTATCAGCGGGAGGGCGAGGGAGCAGTACTTC.